The clone carrying this T cell receptor (beta chain) was counted only a few times. This record belongs to a study of OX40 agonist ivuxolimab in advanced cancers. Study overall: Dose-escalation patients' cancers were hepatocellular carcinoma, melanoma, renal cell or head and neck cancer. There were three patients with partial responses, one having hepatocellular carcinoma and two cutaneous melanoma.

The ends lost 4 bases at V and 1 base at J; junction bases unmatched: 5. The CDR3 spans 16 residues. Measured with immunoSEQ multiplex PCR; TCRdb has only the in-frame clones, and not every one. The sample contains around 15,000 clones, approximately 77% of which appear only once. This clonotype was sampled from an adult with an advanced solid tumor such as melanoma, head and neck, liver or kidney cancer. The genes are TRBV23-1 and TRBJ1-4; 8 bases match TRBD1. TRBV23-1 is assigned to the ORF class and has an uncertain function. The source material was CD4+ or CD8+ T cells sorted from blood, sampled in a trial of the OX40 agonist ivuxolimab. The CDR3 sequence is CASSLFTGGTNEKLFF. For the CDR3, the DNA is TGCGCCAGCAGTCTGTTCACAGGGGGAACTAATGAAAAACTGTTTTTT.